The rows below give T cell receptor beta chains drawn from one sample of a study of beta chain features in type 1 diabetes. The data were produced by immunoSEQ multiplex PCR, yet TCRdb's version contains in-frame clones alone and is incomplete. The profile shows more than 300,000 clones, around 10% of them singletons. Sequenced input: central memory CD4+ T cells from blood. The receptor source for this set is a man aged 30 to 39 with type 1 diabetes. Both conserved end residues are part of each CDR3. Fields, in order: V gene, CDR3 length, clone size, CDR3 protein. The size entry is marked missing in some rows and otherwise reads once, few, many or a size class.

TRBV6-1 | 15 | few | CASRGLAGVKETQYF
TRBV10-1 | 14 | NA | CASSEADNTGELFF
TRBV19 | 16 | few | CASSQGQTSGANVLTF
TRBV5-6 | 13 | many | CASSLSQTYEQYF
TRBV29-1 | 14 | many | CSVEGPQGGEKLFF
TRBV28 | 12 | few | CASRKVTDTQYF
TRBV5-1 | 14 | NA | CASSLPQRSETQYF
TRBV5-1 | 15 | few | CASSLVATGGGEQYF
TRBV7-2 | 14 | many | CASSRRTQEQPQHF
TRBV6-6 | 13 | NA | CASRSTGLHEQYF
TRBV29-1 | 15 | few | CSVPAGLAAYNEQFF
TRBV18 | 15 | many | CASSPAFAGNQPQHF
TRBV7-3 | 12 | NA | CATAEGTDTQYF
TRBV7-9 | 15 | NA | CASSPGGRVDSPLHF
TRBV11-2 | 15 | NA | CASSLGTGELETQYF
TRBV7-2 | 15 | NA | CASSFPGHLNEKLFF
TRBV7-8 | 15 | NA | CASSFGTVAYNEQFF
TRBV6-1 | 16 | few | CASSGQGATSTDTQYF
TRBV7-2 | 14 | many | CASSLSKGIPEAFF
TRBV5-1 | 12 | many | CASSSSVDTQYF
TRBV27 | 13 | few | CASSGDRAQPQHF
TRBV28 | 14 | few | CASRDRGSSYEQYF
TRBV5-4 | 14 | few | CASSLSAFTGELFF
TRBV6-5 | 13 | few | CASSRTVFSTQYF
TRBV11-3 | 13 | few | CASSTMGTDTQYF
TRBV7-8 | 17 | NA | CASSFSGQGAGGNTIYF
TRBV30 | 13 | few | CAWSKGDNQPQHF
TRBV11-2 | 15 | few | CASSFGTGATDGYTF
TRBV18 | 14 | NA | CASSQGATNEKLFF
TRBV7-9 | 16 | few | CASSQDRAIGTDTQYF
TRBV4-2 | 14 | NA | CASSSGQGQYEQYF
TRBV6-6 | 14 | NA | CASFRDRGKETQYF
TRBV28 | 15 | few | CASSPGQGRTYEQYF
TRBV5-1 | 14 | few | CASSWTGGNYGYTF
TRBV27 | 13 | NA | CASEDRGSDTQYF
TRBV10-3 | 11 | many | CASGRTDTQYF
TRBV5-1 | 15 | few | CASSPMGTSNQPQHF
TRBV4-1 | 15 | NA | CASSQDGQEAYEQYF
TRBV19 | 13 | few | CASSVQGDGEQYF
TRBV7-3 | 12 | few | CASSLDRTKTFF
TRBV28 | 15 | NA | CASRSGQGLPDTQYF
TRBV6-5 | 10 | few | CATRGETQYF
TRBV7-2 | 16 | NA | CASSLRGSGTTDTQYF
TRBV15 | 12 | many | CATSRDRDEQFF
TRBV6-5 | 14 | NA | CASSLQDRGETQYF
TRBV6-1 | 15 | few | CASSEKGVDTDTQYF
TRBV11-2 | 15 | NA | CASSSTGQFTDTQYF
TRBV6-6 | 14 | few | CASSLDGTNTEAFF
TRBV4-1 | 17 | NA | CASSPGPGQGGLETQYF
TRBV30 | 12 | NA | CAWSDRSARAFF
TRBV29-1 | 12 | many | CSAGQGQNIQYF